These 32 T cell receptor beta chains came from one sample sequenced in a study of PD-1 blockade in classical Hodgkin lymphoma. TCRdb's copy holds only in-frame clones and misses some; the assay was immunoSEQ multiplex PCR. The sample contains approximately 24,000 clones, about 88% of which appear only once. The time point here: cycle 4 day 1 (C4D1), after less than 7 weeks of nivolumab. No patient escaped relapse after autologous stem cell transplantation, and brentuximab vedotin exposure varied. The sequencing here drew on peripheral blood mononuclear cells (PBMCs), taken before the fourth cycle of nivolumab. Source of these receptors: a human donor with classical Hodgkin lymphoma.

This CDR3 is CASSEAYFGDRQETQYF. DNA for the CDR3: TGTGCCAGCAGTGAAGCTTATTTCGGGGACAGGCAAGAGACCCAGTACTTC. V is TRBV6-1 and J is TRBJ2-5, with 8 bases lining up with TRBD1. From germline, CDR1 is MNHNS and CDR2 SASEGT. V was pared by 0 bases and J by 2 bases, with 8 bases of the junction left unmatched. The CDR3 has 17 amino acids.

The chain has TRBV27 and TRBJ2-6, with unresolved D. Germline CDR1 reads MNHEY; CDR2 reads SMNVEV (reference sequence). The V gene lost 4 bases and the J gene lost 0 bases, with 7 bases spanning the gap. The CDR3 has 15 amino acids. CDR3 nucleotides: TGTGCCAGCAGTTCCGGTACCTCTGGGGCCAACGTCCTGACTTTC. Translated, it gives CASSSGTSGANVLTF.

This chain joins TRBV5-4 and TRBJ1-4, with TRBD1 matching over 10 bases. The CDR3 sequence is 15 residues long. Germline values: CDR1 SGHNT, CDR2 YYREEE (reference sequence). V gave up 3 bases and J gave up 8 bases; unmatched junction bases: 7. The CDR3 sequence: CASSWGQGFEEKLFF. The CDR3 DNA follows: TGTGCCAGCAGCTGGGGACAGGGGTTTGAGGAAAAACTGTTTTTT. The full variable domain, completed using reference TRBV5-4 and TRBJ1-4, is ETGVTQSPTHLIKTRGQQVTLRCSSQSGHNTVSWYQQALGQGPQFIFQYYREEENGRGNFPPRFSGLQFPNYSSELNVNALELDDSALYLCASSWGQGFEEKLFFGSGTQLSVL.

This chain's CDR3 is CASSQDRLLAGVQYEQYF. CDR3 in DNA: TGTGCCAGCAGCCAAGACAGACTCCTAGCGGGAGTCCAATACGAGCAGTACTTC. This chain uses TRBV4-2 with TRBJ2-7; TRBD2 agrees at 10 bases. The CDR3 runs to 18 residues. Trimming at V came to 0 bases and at J to 4 bases, leaving 12 bases not matched to a gene. Per the germline V gene, CDR1 is LGHNA and CDR2 is YNFKEQ.

The chain employs TRBV5-4 and TRBJ2-1, with 15 nucleotides matching TRBD2. V lost 3 bases and J lost 7; bases outside the gene matches: 2. CDR1 and CDR2 from the germline V gene are SGHNT and YYREEE (reference sequence). This CDR3 has 15 amino acids. This CDR3 reads CASSYGTSGGNEQFF. DNA of the CDR3: TGTGCCAGCAGCTACGGGACTAGCGGGGGGAATGAGCAGTTCTTC.

This clone was seen a handful of times. J is TRBJ1-2 and V is TRBV2, with D possibly being TRBD1 (5 bases). Trimming removed 10 bases from V and 7 bases from J, with 13 bases in between. The CDR3 runs 11 residues. Germline CDR1 reads SNHLY; CDR2 reads FYNNEI. The CDR3 DNA is TGTGCCACCCGGGACGAGGGTGGCTACACCTTC. Translating it yields CATRDEGGYTF.

The J gene is TRBJ1-5, the V gene TRBV10-3; tentatively, D is TRBD1 (5 bases). Trimming pared 7 bases from V and 5 bases from J, leaving 21 bases between. The V gene's germline CDR1 is ENHRY and CDR2 SYGVKD. The CDR3 contains 16 residues. The CDR3 loop reads CAIKDDRDGRDQPQHF. CDR3 DNA: TGTGCCATCAAGGATGACCGGGACGGGAGGGATCAGCCCCAGCATTTT.

The chain is built from TRBV28 and TRBJ1-2; possible D gene TRBD1, 5 bases. The CDR3 loop spans 16 amino acids. V was cut by 2 bases and J by 2 bases, with 15 bases left in between. Germline V gene lookup returns CDR1 MDHEN and CDR2 SYDVKM. This chain's CDR3 is CASSLPYIQENYGYTF. Written as DNA, the CDR3 is TGTGCCAGCAGTTTACCCTATATACAGGAAAACTATGGCTACACCTTC.

The chain links TRBV6-5 to TRBJ2-7; D is unresolved. V was clipped by 6 bases and J by 4 bases, with 10 bases between them. The germline gives CDR1 MNHEY, CDR2 SVGAGI. This CDR3 spans 12 amino acids. The CDR3 loop reads CASRAKEYEQYF. CDR3 in DNA: TGTGCCAGCAGGGCGAAGGAGTACGAGCAGTACTTC.

The chain employs TRBV18 and TRBJ1-2; D is unresolved. Germline-derived CDR1 and CDR2 are KGHSH and LQKENI. V was cut by 6 bases and J by 1 base, with 6 bases left in between. The CDR3 is 12 amino acids. CDR3 region: CASSQRNYGYTF. The CDR3 DNA reads TGTGCCAGCTCCCAGCGTAACTATGGCTACACCTTC.

CDR3 loop: CASSLSGETHEQYF. CDR3 in DNA: TGTGCCAGCAGTTTATCAGGTGAAACCCACGAGCAGTACTTC. The chain links TRBV27 to TRBJ2-7; D remains unclear. Trimming pared 0 bases from V and 5 bases from J, leaving 11 bases between. The germline gives CDR1 MNHEY, CDR2 SMNVEV (reference sequence). The CDR3 has 14 residues.

This clone has only one observation. The V gene is TRBV28, the J gene TRBJ1-4, with D perhaps TRBD1 (5 bases). Looked up from germline, CDR1 is MDHEN and CDR2 is SYDVKM. V lost 6 bases and J 9 bases, leaving 11 bases between the germline ends. This CDR3 is built from 12 residues. The DNA of the CDR3 is TGTGCCAGCAGCAAGAACAGGAAAAAACTGTTTTTT. It specifies CASSKNRKKLFF.

By frequency in the sample, this clone is medium-sized. The chain employs TRBV25-1 and TRBJ2-5, with 10 bases identical to TRBD1. The CDR3 contains 14 residues. Germline V CDR1 and CDR2: MGHDK, SYGVNS. The V segment lost 7 bases and the J segment 4 bases; nucleotides outside the gene matches: 6. CDR3 loop: CASTWTGGGETQYF. CDR3 bases: TGTGCCAGCACTTGGACAGGGGGAGGAGAGACCCAGTACTTC.

The chain couples TRBV4-3 to TRBJ2-3; 11 bases match TRBD2. This CDR3 is 16 amino acids long. CDR1 LGHNA and CDR2 YSLEER come from the germline V gene. With V trimmed by 1 base and J by 6 bases, 6 bases remained unmatched. The CDR3 loop reads CASSQAASGRMDTQYF. CDR3 in DNA: TGCGCCAGCAGCCAAGCCGCTAGCGGGAGGATGGATACGCAGTATTTT.

This clone was detected only once. This sequence joins TRBV28 and TRBJ2-7; 14 nucleotides match TRBD2. The CDR3 contains 17 residues. After removal of 5 bases from V and 3 bases from J, the junction contained 9 bases not matched to a gene. CDR1 is MDHEN, CDR2 SYDVKM, per germline. CDR3 bases: TGTGCCAGCAGTACCGGGACTAGCGGGAGTAATCGCTACGAGCAGTACTTC. It translates to CASSTGTSGSNRYEQYF.

This clone has a single count. This CDR3 reads CASSRLVSGNTIYF. The CDR3 DNA reads as TGCGCCAGCAGTCGCCTCGTCTCTGGAAACACCATATATTTT. This rearrangement joins TRBV4-1 to TRBJ1-3; D is uncertain. The CDR3 length is 14 residues. V was pared by 6 bases and J by 0 bases, with 9 bases between. Germline V CDR1 and CDR2: MGHRA, YSYEKL.

This chain connects TRBV7-6 to TRBJ1-5; possibly TRBD1 for D (5 bases). The CDR3 spans 17 residues. Trimming left V 6 bases short and J 2 bases short, with 20 bases between. Germline lookup yields CDR1 SGHVS and CDR2 FNYEAQ. CDR3 bases: TGTGCCAGCAGTCCGTTAGGGTACGGGGCGGGCAATCAGCCCCAGCATTTT. Translating gives CASSPLGYGAGNQPQHF.

This rearrangement joins TRBV2 to TRBJ2-7; D gene unclear. CDR1 and CDR2 (germline): SNHLY, FYNNEI. V lost 5 bases and J 5 bases, leaving 19 bases between the germline ends. The CDR3 spans 15 residues. CDR3 sequence reads: CASSSRVMVRDEQYF. DNA for the CDR3: TGTGCCAGCAGTTCAAGGGTAATGGTAAGGGACGAGCAGTACTTC.

The V call is TRBV10-3, the J call TRBJ1-2; maybe TRBD1 (6 bases). Germline CDR1 reads ENHRY; CDR2 reads SYGVKD. CDR3 length equals 12 residues. The V gene lost 4 bases and the J gene lost 10 bases, with 13 bases spanning the gap. The DNA of the CDR3 is TGTGCCATCAGTGCTGAACAGGGATTCTACACCTTC. It encodes CAISAEQGFYTF.

The chain employs TRBV6-6 and TRBJ2-7, with D possibly called TRBD1 or TRBD2 (5 bases each). The CDR3 is 15 amino acids. The germline gives CDR1 MNHNY, CDR2 SVGAGI (reference sequence). Trimming took off 2 bases at V and 1 base at J, with 12 bases between the two ends. CDR3 protein: CASSYRGDASYEQYF. In DNA, the CDR3 is TGTGCCAGCAGTTACAGAGGGGACGCATCCTACGAGCAGTACTTC.

This clone occurred a few times. The chain couples TRBV7-2 to TRBJ1-2; TRBD1 matches at 10 bases. This CDR3 has 16 residues. From germline, CDR1 is SGHTA and CDR2 FQGNSA. Germline trimming cut 4 bases from V and 3 bases from J; bases unmatched to any gene: 8. The CDR3 DNA follows: TGTGCCAGCAGCTGGGGACAGGGGAAATCGGACTATGGCTACACCTTC. It yields the protein CASSWGQGKSDYGYTF.

CDR3 loop: CASSSRRGSSFDEQFF. CDR3 DNA sequence: TGTGCCAGCAGCTCCCGGCGGGGTAGTTCATTCGATGAGCAGTTCTTC. The chain joins TRBV7-8 to TRBJ2-1; D possibly corresponds to TRBD2 (6 bases). The germline V gene has CDR1 SGHVS and CDR2 FQNEAQ. This CDR3 is built from 16 residues. V lost 4 bases to trimming and J lost 8 bases, with 21 bases between them.

The chain couples TRBV4-2 to TRBJ2-7; D might be TRBD2 (5 bases). The CDR3 runs 13 residues. V lost 2 bases and J 4 bases, leaving 9 bases between the germline ends. Germline-derived CDR1 and CDR2 are LGHNA and YNFKEQ. CDR3 coding DNA: TGTGCCAGCAGCCAAACTCGGACTTACGAGCAGTACTTC. This gives the protein CASSQTRTYEQYF.

The chain combines TRBV6-6 with TRBJ2-7, with a tentative D call TRBD2 (5 bases). Germline V gene lookup returns CDR1 MNHNY and CDR2 SVGAGI (reference sequence). CDR3 size: 14 residues. Trimming removed 6 bases at V and 4 bases at J, with 16 bases between. CDR3 amino acids: CASSFPGLVYEQYF. The DNA of the CDR3 is TGTGCCAGCAGCTTCCCGGGATTAGTATACGAGCAGTACTTC.

The J gene is TRBJ2-7, the V gene TRBV4-3; 11 nucleotides match TRBD1. Germline V gene sequence: CDR1 LGHNA, CDR2 YSLEER. With 4 bases clipped from V and 2 bases from J, the junction kept 1 base outside the gene matches. The CDR3 is made up of 14 amino acids. The CDR3 nucleotides are TGCGCCAGCAGCCCGGGACAGGGGGCCTACGAGCAGTACTTC. Its protein product is CASSPGQGAYEQYF.

The chain employs TRBV7-9 and TRBJ2-7; 11 bases agree with TRBD1. Unmatched junction bases numbered 8, after V lost 5 bases and J lost 2 bases. This CDR3 contains 16 residues. The V gene's germline CDR1 is SEHNR and CDR2 FQNEAQ (reference sequence). The CDR3 protein is CASSPPLGQGAYEQYF. In nucleotides, the CDR3 is TGTGCCAGCAGCCCCCCACTGGGACAGGGGGCCTACGAGCAGTACTTC.

This sequence joins TRBV4-3 and TRBJ1-1; 9 bases are shared with TRBD1. The ends lost 3 bases at V and 5 bases at J; junction bases unmatched: 7. This CDR3 has 15 amino acids. The V gene's germline CDR1 is LGHNA and CDR2 YSLEER. The CDR3, as DNA: TGCGCCAGCAGCCACGCACAGGGGGCAGGAACTGAAGCTTTCTTT. Its protein product is CASSHAQGAGTEAFF.

The rearrangement links TRBV19 to TRBJ2-5; D possibly uses TRBD1 or TRBD2 (5 bases each). Per the germline V gene, CDR1 is LNHDA and CDR2 is SQIVND (reference sequence). Trimming removed 4 bases from V and 3 bases from J, with 24 bases in between. This CDR3 spans 18 amino acids. CDR3 sequence: CASSKLPRGRKREETQYF. The CDR3 coding sequence is TGTGCCAGTAGTAAGCTGCCCCGGGGACGAAAGAGGGAAGAGACCCAGTACTTC.

The rearrangement uses TRBV15 and TRBJ2-3; weak D call: TRBD1 (5 bases). CDR1 is LNHNV and CDR2 is YYDKDF in the germline V gene (reference sequence). This CDR3 contains 14 residues. Trimming took 1 base from V and 6 from J, leaving 11 bases between them. CDR3 sequence: CATSRGGSLDTQYF. CDR3 in DNA: TGTGCCACCAGCAGAGGGGGCTCTTTGGATACGCAGTATTTT.

This clone occurred a few times. This chain uses TRBV6-1 with TRBJ2-7, with 7 positions matching TRBD1. V trimming: 4 bases; J trimming: 7 bases; junction bases outside the gene matches: 7. This CDR3 region has 13 residues. The V gene's germline CDR1 is MNHNS and CDR2 SASEGT. CDR3: CASSARQGWEQYF. DNA of the CDR3: TGTGCCAGCAGTGCCCGACAGGGCTGGGAGCAGTACTTC.

This clone was counted a few times. The rearrangement links TRBV28 to TRBJ2-7; possible D gene TRBD1, 6 bases. Germline-derived CDR1 and CDR2 are MDHEN and SYDVKM. The V end lost 3 bases, the J end lost 3 bases, and 18 bases lay between the germline ends. This CDR3 has 16 residues. The CDR3: CASSFPSTGPLYEQYF. As DNA, the CDR3 is TGTGCCAGCAGTTTTCCCTCGACAGGCCCCCTCTACGAGCAGTACTTC. The whole variable domain, filled in from reference TRBV28 and TRBJ2-7, reads DVKVTQSSRYLVKRTGEKVFLECVQDMDHENMFWYRQDPGLGLRLIYFSYDVKMKEKGDIPEGYSVSREKKERFSLILESASTNQTSMYLCASSFPSTGPLYEQYFGPGTRLTVT.

This chain connects TRBV28 to TRBJ2-7, with a weak D call TRBD2 (5 bases). This CDR3 has 15 residues. CDR1 and CDR2 from the germline V gene are MDHEN and SYDVKM. V lost 6 bases and J lost 1, with 16 bases in between. CDR3 region: CASSPGGRRSYEQYF. The CDR3 nucleotides read TGTGCCAGCAGCCCCGGTGGGAGAAGGTCCTACGAGCAGTACTTC.